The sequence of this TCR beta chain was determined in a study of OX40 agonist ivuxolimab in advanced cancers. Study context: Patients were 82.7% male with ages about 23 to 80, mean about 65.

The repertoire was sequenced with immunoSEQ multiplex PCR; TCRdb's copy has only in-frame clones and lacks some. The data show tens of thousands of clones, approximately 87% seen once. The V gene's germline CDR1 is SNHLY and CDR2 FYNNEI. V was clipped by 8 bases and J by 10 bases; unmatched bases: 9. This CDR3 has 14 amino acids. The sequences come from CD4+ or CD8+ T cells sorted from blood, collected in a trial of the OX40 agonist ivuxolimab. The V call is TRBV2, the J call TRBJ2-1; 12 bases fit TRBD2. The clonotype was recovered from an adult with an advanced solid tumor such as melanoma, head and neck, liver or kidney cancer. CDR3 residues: CASWQASGRAEQFF. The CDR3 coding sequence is TGTGCCAGCTGGCAAGCTAGCGGGAGGGCGGAGCAGTTCTTC. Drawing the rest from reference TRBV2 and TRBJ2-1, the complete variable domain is EPEVTQTPSHQVTQMGQEVILRCVPISNHLYFYWYRQILGQKVEFLVSFYNNEISEKSEIFDDQFSVERPDGSNFTLKIRSTKLEDSAMYFCASWQASGRAEQFFGPGTRLTVL.